This T cell receptor (beta chain) was profiled in a study of shared clonotypes between healthy human individuals. In the study overall: Per-donor plates numbered three CD4 naive, three CD4 memory, two CD8 naive and one CD8 memory.

The table came from immunoSEQ multiplex PCR; TCRdb's copy has only in-frame clones and leaves some out. The repertoire consists of 300,000 to 400,000 clones, with more than 60% occurring once and the leading ten covering 8% to 13%. The sequenced sample consisted of memory CD4+ T cells sorted from blood. Subset given: CD45RA-negative fraction. The clonotype was recovered from a man aged 25 to 40 in good health.

The CDR3, as DNA: TGTGCCAGCAGCTTGGTGGGTCTAAGTAGAGAGAATGAGCAGTTCTTC. Protein sequence: CASSLVGLSRENEQFF. The chain has TRBV5-6 and TRBJ2-1; no clear D. This CDR3 is built from 16 residues. Trimming shortened V by 0 bases and J by 7 bases, and 17 bases separated the two germline ends. From germline, CDR1 is SGHDT and CDR2 YYEEEE.